This note documents a single TCR beta chain sequence. The assay was immunoSEQ multiplex PCR, and TCRdb's table has in-frame clones only and misses some. Seen here are 1,500,000 or so clones, approximately 98.5% observed once, and the top ten hold around 0.33%. Healthy adults negative for HIV, lacking recent acute infections or vaccinations, served as donors. The data originate from a study of shared clonotypes between healthy human individuals. The CDR3 is made up of 13 amino acids. CDR1 is SGHVS and CDR2 is FQNEAQ in the germline V gene. Trimming left V 1 base short and J 10 bases short, with 12 bases between.

The receptor was derived from a man aged 30 to 45 in good health. This chain uses TRBV7-8 with TRBJ2-3, with D hard to call. Sequences were obtained from naive CD4+ T cells sorted from blood. Subset described: CD45RA+ positively selected. This CDR3 reads CASSLEGPSAQYF. The CDR3 DNA follows: TGTGCCAGCAGCTTAGAAGGGCCGTCGGCGCAGTATTTT.